This TCR beta chain came from a study of T cells in Graves' hyperthyroidism and ophthalmopathy. General study results and limits: Expanded thyroid clonotypes (above 0.001) were mostly also found in blood.

Regions amplified from RNA transcripts were the TCR beta CDR3 regions. RT-PCR in the first round (using the HTBI primer set) targeted the TCR CDR3. TCRdb re-analysed the multiplex PCR reads in MiXCR, keeping a single row per CDR3 protein. The data show about 640,000 distinct CDR3 sequences, 20% to 25% seen once. It was 10 ml of fresh peripheral blood that supplied the PBMCs. A note on this clonotype: Its antigen is currently unknown.

The CDR3 has 18 residues. J gave up 0 bases and V 0 bases, and 8 bases lay outside the gene matches. CDR1 is MNHNS, CDR2 SASEGT, per germline. The sample taken for sequencing was blood. The receptor comes from a man in his thirties or forties with Graves' ophthalmopathy. The chain employs TRBV6-1 and TRBJ1-1; 9 nucleotides agree with TRBD1. The CDR3 protein is CASSEAPPGQGMNTEAFF. CDR3 DNA sequence: TGTGCCAGCAGTGAAGCCCCTCCGGGACAGGGTATGAACACTGAAGCTTTCTTT.